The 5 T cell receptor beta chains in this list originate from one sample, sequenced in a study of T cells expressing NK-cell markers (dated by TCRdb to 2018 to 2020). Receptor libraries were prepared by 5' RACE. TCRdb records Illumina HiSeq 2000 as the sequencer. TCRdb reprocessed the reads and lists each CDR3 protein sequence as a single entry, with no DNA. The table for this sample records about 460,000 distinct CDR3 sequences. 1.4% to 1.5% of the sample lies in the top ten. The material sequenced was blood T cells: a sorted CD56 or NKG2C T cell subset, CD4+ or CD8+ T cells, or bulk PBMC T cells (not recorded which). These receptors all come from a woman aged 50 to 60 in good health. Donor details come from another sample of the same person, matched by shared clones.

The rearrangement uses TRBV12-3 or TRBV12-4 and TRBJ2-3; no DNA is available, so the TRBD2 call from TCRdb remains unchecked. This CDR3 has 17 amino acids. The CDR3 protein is CASSSRPSGRNTDTQYF.

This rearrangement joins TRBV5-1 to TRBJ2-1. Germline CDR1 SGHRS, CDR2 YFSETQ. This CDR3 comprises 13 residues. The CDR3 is CASSLFLNNEQFF. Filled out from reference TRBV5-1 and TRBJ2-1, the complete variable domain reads KAGVTQTPRYLIKTRGQQVTLSCSPISGHRSVSWYQQTPGQGLQFLFEYFSETQRNKGNFPGRFSGRQFSNSRSEMNVSTLELGDSALYLCASSLFLNNEQFFGPGTRLTVL.

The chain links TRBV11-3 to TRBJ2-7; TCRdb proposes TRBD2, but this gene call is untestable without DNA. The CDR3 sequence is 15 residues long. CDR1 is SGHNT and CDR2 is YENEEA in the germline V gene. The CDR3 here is CASSPGLAGAEEQYF.

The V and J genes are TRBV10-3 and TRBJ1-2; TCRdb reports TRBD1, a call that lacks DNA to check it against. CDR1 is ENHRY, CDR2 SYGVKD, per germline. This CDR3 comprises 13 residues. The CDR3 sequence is CAISEDRNYGYTF.

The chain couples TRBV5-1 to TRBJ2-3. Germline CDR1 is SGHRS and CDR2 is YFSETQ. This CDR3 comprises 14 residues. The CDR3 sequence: CASSLVRSTDTQYF.